A selection of T cell receptor beta chains follows, all from one sample in a study of blood T cell repertoires in COVID-19. Here immunoSEQ multiplex PCR was the method, and the copy in TCRdb shows in-frame clones only, minus some. The top ten hold approximately 3% of the sample, which has 470,000 or so clones, approximately 83% seen once. Sequenced sample: peripheral blood. These receptors were collected from a human donor in a cohort sampled during active COVID-19. The CDR3 runs from the conserved cysteine through the conserved F or W. The order of the fields is CDR3 DNA, CDR3 protein, J gene, D gene, V gene, clone size. The D gene is left open where the match is weak. Size tells how often a clone was seen (once, few, many) or the class of an expanded clone, and some rows leave it out.

cdr3_nt: TGTGCCAGCAGCTCACCTACAGGGAACTCCTACGAGCAGTACTTC
cdr3_aa: CASSSPTGNSYEQYF
j_call: TRBJ2-7
d_call: -
v_call: TRBV7-9
clone_size: -

cdr3_nt: TGTGCCAGCAGTAAAGCGGGAGGGCCTAGAAATGAGCAGTTCTTC
cdr3_aa: CASSKAGGPRNEQFF
j_call: TRBJ2-1
d_call: TRBD2
v_call: TRBV27
clone_size: -

cdr3_nt: TGTGCCAGCAGCTTAGCCCGCGGTGAAAAACTGTTTTTT
cdr3_aa: CASSLARGEKLFF
j_call: TRBJ1-4
d_call: -
v_call: TRBV7-8
clone_size: -

cdr3_nt: TGTGCCAGCCGGGACAGTTCCTATGGGGAGCAGTACTTC
cdr3_aa: CASRDSSYGEQYF
j_call: TRBJ2-7
d_call: TRBD1
v_call: TRBV2
clone_size: -

cdr3_nt: TGCGCCAGCAGCTTAGGGGCGGGAGGCTCCGGTGGGGCCCAGTACTTC
cdr3_aa: CASSLGAGGSGGAQYF
j_call: TRBJ2-5
d_call: TRBD2
v_call: TRBV5-1
clone_size: once

cdr3_nt: TGTGCCAGCAGTGACACGGGGGACGTCGGAGGCTACACCTTC
cdr3_aa: CASSDTGDVGGYTF
j_call: TRBJ1-2
d_call: -
v_call: TRBV6-4
clone_size: -

cdr3_nt: TGTGCCAGCAGGGGGACTGAAAATTCACCCCTCCACTTT
cdr3_aa: CASRGTENSPLHF
j_call: TRBJ1-6
d_call: -
v_call: TRBV12-3/TRBV12-4
clone_size: -

cdr3_nt: TGTGCCAGCAGTTCCGGACAGGGCAGAGTTAAGGCTGAAGCTTTCTTT
cdr3_aa: CASSSGQGRVKAEAFF
j_call: TRBJ1-1
d_call: TRBD1
v_call: TRBV6-5
clone_size: -

cdr3_nt: TGTGCCAGCAGCTTGCGGCTAGCGGGACCCTACGAGCAGTACTTC
cdr3_aa: CASSLRLAGPYEQYF
j_call: TRBJ2-7
d_call: TRBD2
v_call: TRBV5-8
clone_size: -

cdr3_nt: TGCGCCAGCAGTGATTCGGGAGGGCCTGAGGAGACCCAGTACTTC
cdr3_aa: CASSDSGGPEETQYF
j_call: TRBJ2-5
d_call: TRBD2
v_call: TRBV10-1
clone_size: once

cdr3_nt: TGCGCCAGCAGCCCACAGGGGTGGACTGAAGCTTTCTTT
cdr3_aa: CASSPQGWTEAFF
j_call: TRBJ1-1
d_call: TRBD1
v_call: TRBV4-3
clone_size: -

cdr3_nt: TGTGCCAGCAAGCTGGGGTCGTTTAGGGGTAATGGCTACACCTTC
cdr3_aa: CASKLGSFRGNGYTF
j_call: TRBJ1-2
d_call: -
v_call: TRBV28
clone_size: few

cdr3_nt: TGTGCCAGCAGCAGAGATAGAAGAGGGAGAGAGACCCAGTACTTC
cdr3_aa: CASSRDRRGRETQYF
j_call: TRBJ2-5
d_call: -
v_call: TRBV7-2
clone_size: -

cdr3_nt: TGTGCCAGCACCCGATGGACAGCTAGCAATCAGCCCCAGCATTTT
cdr3_aa: CASTRWTASNQPQHF
j_call: TRBJ1-5
d_call: -
v_call: TRBV2
clone_size: -

cdr3_nt: TGTGCCAGCAGCTTGGCCTATGGTGGGAGTACCGGGGAGCTGTTTTTT
cdr3_aa: CASSLAYGGSTGELFF
j_call: TRBJ2-2
d_call: -
v_call: TRBV5-8
clone_size: -

cdr3_nt: TGTGCCAGCAGTAAAGGGAAACGACAGGGCCCGAACTATGGCTACACCTTC
cdr3_aa: CASSKGKRQGPNYGYTF
j_call: TRBJ1-2
d_call: TRBD1
v_call: TRBV6-1
clone_size: -

cdr3_nt: TGTGCCAGCAGTTACGGGAGGGCCCCTAATGAAAAACTGTTTTTT
cdr3_aa: CASSYGRAPNEKLFF
j_call: TRBJ1-4
d_call: -
v_call: TRBV6-5
clone_size: -

cdr3_nt: TGCGCCAGCAGCTCCGACACGGCTCTTGGCTTGGGGGAGCTGTTTTTT
cdr3_aa: CASSSDTALGLGELFF
j_call: TRBJ2-2
d_call: -
v_call: TRBV5-1
clone_size: -

cdr3_nt: TGTGCCAGCAGCTTTTCAGGGGGATCTGACGGGGAGCTGTTTTTT
cdr3_aa: CASSFSGGSDGELFF
j_call: TRBJ2-2
d_call: TRBD1
v_call: TRBV7-3
clone_size: -

cdr3_nt: TGTGCCAGCAGTTTAGAGGGTACTGGGGCCAACGTCCTGACTTTC
cdr3_aa: CASSLEGTGANVLTF
j_call: TRBJ2-6
d_call: -
v_call: TRBV28
clone_size: -

cdr3_nt: TGTGCCAGCAGTGCCATCGGACAGGGGAATGAAAAACTGTTTTTT
cdr3_aa: CASSAIGQGNEKLFF
j_call: TRBJ1-4
d_call: TRBD1
v_call: TRBV28
clone_size: few

cdr3_nt: TGTGCCAGCAAGGGGCGACTTAAAGCTTTCTTT
cdr3_aa: CASKGRLKAFF
j_call: TRBJ1-1
d_call: -
v_call: TRBV21-1
clone_size: -

cdr3_nt: TGTGCCAGCAGCTCAGGTTTTATACCCCTCAACTATGGCTACACCTTC
cdr3_aa: CASSSGFIPLNYGYTF
j_call: TRBJ1-2
d_call: -
v_call: TRBV5-6
clone_size: -

cdr3_nt: TGTGCCAGCAGCCAAGATACGACAGGGACAGAGACCCAGTACTTC
cdr3_aa: CASSQDTTGTETQYF
j_call: TRBJ2-5
d_call: TRBD1
v_call: TRBV3-1/TRBV3-2
clone_size: -

cdr3_nt: TGTGCCAGCCGACTAATGACAGGTCAAAATGAAAAACTGTTTTTT
cdr3_aa: CASRLMTGQNEKLFF
j_call: TRBJ1-4
d_call: -
v_call: TRBV5-6
clone_size: -

cdr3_nt: TGTGCCAGCAGCTTCTACAGGGGTACCGGCGCTGGCTACACCTTC
cdr3_aa: CASSFYRGTGAGYTF
j_call: TRBJ1-2
d_call: TRBD1
v_call: TRBV5-4
clone_size: -

cdr3_nt: TGTGCCAGCACCAGTGCCCGGAGTAGCACAGATACGCAGTATTTT
cdr3_aa: CASTSARSSTDTQYF
j_call: TRBJ2-3
d_call: -
v_call: TRBV28
clone_size: few

cdr3_nt: TGTGCCAGCAGTACTACTAGCGGCCTCTACTACAATGAGCAGTTCTTC
cdr3_aa: CASSTTSGLYYNEQFF
j_call: TRBJ2-1
d_call: TRBD2
v_call: TRBV7-8
clone_size: once

cdr3_nt: TGTGCCAGCTCACCATGGGACAGGGGAAACACCATATATTTT
cdr3_aa: CASSPWDRGNTIYF
j_call: TRBJ1-3
d_call: TRBD1
v_call: TRBV18
clone_size: -

cdr3_nt: TGCGCCAGCAGCCGTCTGCGGGGGGCGTTGGCCGGGGAGCTGTTTTTT
cdr3_aa: CASSRLRGALAGELFF
j_call: TRBJ2-2
d_call: TRBD2
v_call: TRBV4-3
clone_size: -

cdr3_nt: TGTGCCAGCAGTGAAGGGACAAACTACGAGCAGTACTTC
cdr3_aa: CASSEGTNYEQYF
j_call: TRBJ2-7
d_call: -
v_call: TRBV2
clone_size: -

cdr3_nt: TGTGCCAGCAGCCTGGGACTAGCGGGACCACGTCGGGCCTACGAGCAGTACTTC
cdr3_aa: CASSLGLAGPRRAYEQYF
j_call: TRBJ2-7
d_call: TRBD2
v_call: TRBV7-2
clone_size: -

cdr3_nt: TGTGCCATCAGTGAGCCCCTTAGCGGGAGGGCCGCGAGAGAGACCCAGTACTTC
cdr3_aa: CAISEPLSGRAARETQYF
j_call: TRBJ2-5
d_call: TRBD2
v_call: TRBV10-3
clone_size: -

cdr3_nt: TGTGCCAGCAGCCCCGGACAGGGATGGGGCGAGCAGTACTTC
cdr3_aa: CASSPGQGWGEQYF
j_call: TRBJ2-7
d_call: TRBD1
v_call: TRBV11-1
clone_size: -

cdr3_nt: TGTGCCAGCTATCGGAGGGGTACTGGACAGGGCCTCGCAACTAATGAAAAACTGTTTTTT
cdr3_aa: CASYRRGTGQGLATNEKLFF
j_call: TRBJ1-4
d_call: -
v_call: TRBV21-1
clone_size: -

cdr3_nt: TGTGCCAGCGGGGGGTCAGCCTACAATGAGCAGTTCTTC
cdr3_aa: CASGGSAYNEQFF
j_call: TRBJ2-1
d_call: -
v_call: TRBV7-3
clone_size: -

cdr3_nt: TGTGCCAGCAGTTATAGAAAGGGGACATCGAACACTGAAGCTTTCTTT
cdr3_aa: CASSYRKGTSNTEAFF
j_call: TRBJ1-1
d_call: -
v_call: TRBV6-6
clone_size: -

cdr3_nt: TGTGCCACCAGCAGAGATGTAGGACCAGGGGGATATAGCAATCAGCCCCAGCATTTT
cdr3_aa: CATSRDVGPGGYSNQPQHF
j_call: TRBJ1-5
d_call: TRBD1
v_call: TRBV15
clone_size: -

cdr3_nt: TGTGCCAGTATGGTCTCGGTCGCTGAAGCTTTCTTT
cdr3_aa: CASMVSVAEAFF
j_call: TRBJ1-1
d_call: -
v_call: TRBV19
clone_size: -

cdr3_nt: TGTGCCACTAGCTCCTACAATGAGCAGTTCTTC
cdr3_aa: CATSSYNEQFF
j_call: TRBJ2-1
d_call: -
v_call: TRBV24-1
clone_size: -

cdr3_nt: TGCGCCAGCAGCTTGCAAGGTAGCGGGACGTTTTCCTCCTACAATGAGCAGTTCTTC
cdr3_aa: CASSLQGSGTFSSYNEQFF
j_call: TRBJ2-1
d_call: TRBD2
v_call: TRBV5-1
clone_size: -

cdr3_nt: TGTGCCAGCAGTTACGCCAAGACAGGGGGGGATGAGCAGTTCTTC
cdr3_aa: CASSYAKTGGDEQFF
j_call: TRBJ2-1
d_call: TRBD1
v_call: TRBV6-6
clone_size: -

cdr3_nt: TGCAGCGGGGGTCGGGAGACCCAGTACTTC
cdr3_aa: CSGGRETQYF
j_call: TRBJ2-5
d_call: -
v_call: TRBV29-1
clone_size: -

cdr3_nt: TGTGCCAGCAGTTATGGGGCAGGGGGAAGCTATGGCTACACCTTC
cdr3_aa: CASSYGAGGSYGYTF
j_call: TRBJ1-2
d_call: TRBD1
v_call: TRBV6-5
clone_size: -

cdr3_nt: TGTGCCAGCAGCTTAAGCGGGGTCACTGGAAACACCATATATTTT
cdr3_aa: CASSLSGVTGNTIYF
j_call: TRBJ1-3
d_call: -
v_call: TRBV5-6
clone_size: -

cdr3_nt: TGTGCCAGCAGTTCCCTCAATGAGCAGTTCTTC
cdr3_aa: CASSSLNEQFF
j_call: TRBJ2-1
d_call: -
v_call: TRBV25-1
clone_size: -

cdr3_nt: TGTGCCAGCAGCTTCTATACCGGGACAGGGCCGAACACTGAAGCTTTCTTT
cdr3_aa: CASSFYTGTGPNTEAFF
j_call: TRBJ1-1
d_call: TRBD1
v_call: TRBV7-9
clone_size: -

cdr3_nt: TGTGCCAGCAGCACAGGGAGCGGGGAGCTGTTTTTT
cdr3_aa: CASSTGSGELFF
j_call: TRBJ2-2
d_call: -
v_call: TRBV2
clone_size: -

cdr3_nt: TGTGCCAGCAGCGTTTTAGGACAGGGGGCTTCTGGGGCCAACGTCCTGACTTTC
cdr3_aa: CASSVLGQGASGANVLTF
j_call: TRBJ2-6
d_call: TRBD1
v_call: TRBV9
clone_size: -

cdr3_nt: TGTGCCAGCAGTGACAATAGAATAGCCAAAAACATTCAGTACTTC
cdr3_aa: CASSDNRIAKNIQYF
j_call: TRBJ2-4
d_call: -
v_call: TRBV2
clone_size: -

cdr3_nt: TGTGCTAGTGGTTTGGTACGGGGGGAAGCGGGTAATTCACCCCTCCACTTT
cdr3_aa: CASGLVRGEAGNSPLHF
j_call: TRBJ1-6
d_call: -
v_call: TRBV12-5
clone_size: -

cdr3_nt: TGTGCCAGCAGCCAAGAGTTCCAGCGTCCCTACGAGCAGTACTTC
cdr3_aa: CASSQEFQRPYEQYF
j_call: TRBJ2-7
d_call: -
v_call: TRBV3-1/TRBV3-2
clone_size: -

cdr3_nt: TGTGCCAGCAGACCCCCGACGGGGGGGCATGGCTACACCTTC
cdr3_aa: CASRPPTGGHGYTF
j_call: TRBJ1-2
d_call: -
v_call: TRBV7-2
clone_size: -

cdr3_nt: TGTGCCAGCAGCTCTACGTTGACAGTTAGCTACGAGCAGTACTTC
cdr3_aa: CASSSTLTVSYEQYF
j_call: TRBJ2-7
d_call: -
v_call: TRBV5-5
clone_size: -

cdr3_nt: TGTGCCAGCAGCCCAACCGGGACTCCCAATTCACCCCTCCACTTT
cdr3_aa: CASSPTGTPNSPLHF
j_call: TRBJ1-6
d_call: -
v_call: TRBV7-3
clone_size: -